This TCR beta chain was found in a study of T cell changes during pregnancy in multiple sclerosis. CDR1 is SGDLS, CDR2 YYNGEE, per germline. Trimming pared 3 bases from V and 9 bases from J, leaving 15 bases between. The CDR3 has 13 amino acids. Using immunoSEQ multiplex PCR, the repertoire was profiled, and TCRdb retains in-frame clones only, with some absent. The table has under 50,000 clones, about 92% seen once. This specimen was CD8+ T cells from peripheral blood mononuclear cells, taken in the third trimester of pregnancy. The V gene is TRBV9, the J gene TRBJ1-1; D gene ambiguous. The sequence was collected from a female donor with multiple sclerosis, enrolled in a pregnancy study. The CDR3, as DNA: TGTGCCAGCAGCGCCCCCACCGGGAGAAAAGCTTTCTTT. This sequence encodes CASSAPTGRKAFF. Looking up the rest from reference TRBV9 and TRBJ1-1 gives the full variable domain: DSGVTQTPKHLITATGQRVTLRCSPRSGDLSVYWYQQSLDQGLQFLIQYYNGEERAKGNILERFSAQQFPDLHSELNLSSLELGDSALYFCASSAPTGRKAFFGQGTRLTVV.